This TCR beta chain was captured by sequencing in a study of blood T cell repertoires in COVID-19. Source study methods: Nucleated cell counts were estimated from reference gene primer amplification. TCRdb's table, derived via immunoSEQ multiplex PCR, lists solely in-frame clones and lacks some. V and J calls and clone size come straight from that table; D and trimming were deduced from the DNA. The sample contains about 99,000 clones, around 88% of which appear only once. The CDR3 spans 14 residues. Trimming removed 3 bases from V and 0 bases from J, with 8 bases in between. The germline gives CDR1 SEHNR, CDR2 FQNEAQ (reference sequence).

The rearrangement links TRBV7-9 to TRBJ1-2, with D perhaps matching TRBD1 (5 bases). This receptor was taken from a human donor in a cohort sampled during active COVID-19. The sequencing sample was made of peripheral blood. CDR3 sequence (DNA): TGTGCCAGCAGCTTTCAGGGTTCTAACTATGGCTACACCTTC. This gives the protein CASSFQGSNYGYTF.